This T cell receptor (beta chain) was sequenced in a study of T cells after yellow fever vaccination. The study, taken as a whole, reports: Contaminants from the bulk population, in the form of abundant clonotypes, could be found in FACS-sorted repertoires.

This clonotype was counted at least ten times. Its target is not known. TCRdb re-called the 5' RACE reads through MiXCR, storing one row per CDR3 protein. Here the sample spans 200,000 to 300,000 distinct CDR3 sequences, roughly 13% being singletons. The receptor was isolated from a man aged 25 to 40 who received the YFV17D yellow fever vaccine. The sample was CD4+ T cells sorted from PBMCs, taken 45 days after the yellow fever booster vaccination.

The CDR3 sequence: CASSESRIQPQHF. The DNA for the CDR3 is TGCGCCAGCAGTGAGTCTAGGATTCAGCCCCAGCATTTT. This rearrangement joins TRBV10-2 to TRBJ1-5; D uncertain. Trimming removed 0 bases at V and 6 bases at J, with 6 bases between. The CDR3 extends over 13 amino acids. CDR1 and CDR2 from the germline V gene are WSHSY and SAAADI.